This T cell receptor beta chain appears in the sequencing data of a study of regulatory T cells in long-lasting Graves disease. To make TCR beta libraries, researchers used iRepertoire HTBI primers and Arm-PCR of CDR3 regions. A single record per CDR3 protein comes from TCRdb applying MiXCR to the multiplex PCR reads. The sample has more than 400,000 distinct CDR3 sequences, 15% to 20% seen once. Time point defined: newly diagnosed GD, antithyroid drugs for less than 3 months. Generation of the TCR library employed RNA extracted from PBMCs. The V end lost 6 bases, the J end lost 3 bases, and 6 bases lay between the germline ends. The CDR3 is made up of 12 amino acids. CDR1 is MNHEY, CDR2 SVGEGT, per germline. The sample was also linked to a second study, of T cells in Graves' hyperthyroidism and ophthalmopathy. Per that paper: Exclusion of patients followed from uncontrolled infection, other autoimmune disease, pregnancy or lactation. For the diagnoses, clinical symptoms, serum thyroxine and TRAb, thyroid ultrasound and orbital computed tomography were used. From stable hyperthyroidism, ophthalmopathy was set apart by a 13 V-J model.

Sequencing was performed on peripheral blood mononuclear cells (PBMCs), taken at new diagnosis, from a patient treated with antithyroid drugs. The chain employs TRBV6-2 or TRBV6-3 and TRBJ2-4, with D uncertain. This TCR derives from a man aged 35-49 years with Graves disease. The CDR3 DNA follows: TGTGCCAGCAGGTTTGGCAAAAACATTCAGTACTTC. This translates into CASRFGKNIQYF.